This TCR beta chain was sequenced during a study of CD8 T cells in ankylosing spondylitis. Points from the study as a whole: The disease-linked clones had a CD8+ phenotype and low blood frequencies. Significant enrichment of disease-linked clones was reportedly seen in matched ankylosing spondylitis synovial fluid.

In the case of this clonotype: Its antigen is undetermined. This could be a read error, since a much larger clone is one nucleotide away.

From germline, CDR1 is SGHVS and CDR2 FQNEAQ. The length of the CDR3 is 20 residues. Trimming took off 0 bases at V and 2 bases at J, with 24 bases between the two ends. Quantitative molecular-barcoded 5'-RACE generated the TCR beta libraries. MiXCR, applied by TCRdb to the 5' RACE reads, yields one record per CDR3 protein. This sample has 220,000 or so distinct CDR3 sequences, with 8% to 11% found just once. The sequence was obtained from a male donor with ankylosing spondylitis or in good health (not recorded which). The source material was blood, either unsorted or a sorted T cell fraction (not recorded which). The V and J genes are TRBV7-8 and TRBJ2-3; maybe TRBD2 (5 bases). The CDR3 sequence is CASSLAPPYLIGSTTDTQYF. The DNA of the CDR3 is TGTGCCAGCAGCTTAGCACCCCCTTACCTGATAGGGAGTACCACAGATACGCAGTATTTT.